The clone carrying this TCR beta chain has just a few counts. The target antigen is unknown. The time point was: pre-sensitization, week 0. This sample's treatment: therapeutic diphenylcyclopropenone sensitization with weekly scalp DPC. Trimming at V came to 4 bases and at J to 2 bases, leaving 8 bases not matched to a gene. Germline CDR1 reads SGHAT; CDR2 reads FQNNGV. The CDR3 is 15 amino acids. The sample belongs to a study of human T cells and chemical hapten exposure. Study-wide background: Sensitization was performed using 2% DPC on a roughly 2 cm by roughly 2 cm upper inner arm skin site. DPC at 0.01% went onto the upper back in patch tests, read at 6 days.

Per the original data handling: Sample TCR totals centred on a median of about 100,000, ranging about 20,000 to 700,000. TCRdb ran MiXCR on the RACE reads and lists one entry per CDR3 protein. TCRdb, not the authors, supplied the V and J calls. Here the sample spans about 180,000 distinct CDR3 sequences, approximately 31% being singletons. Study-level points and caveats: TCRs whose frequency exceeded 1 in 1000 remained the same following DPC sensitization.

The sequence was obtained from a woman aged 25-40 years with alopecia areata. Some clones in this sample may be carry-over from other donors' samples. This chain connects TRBV11-2 to TRBJ2-7; 7 bases line up with TRBD2. The source was whole blood, collected in connection with sensitization to the hapten diphenylcyclopropenone (DPC). The CDR3 nucleotides are TGTGCCAGCAGCTCACTAGCGAACAAGCCCTACGAGCAGTACTTC. It encodes CASSSLANKPYEQYF.